The rows below give T cell receptor beta chains drawn from one sample of a study of blood T cell repertoires in COVID-19. Measured with immunoSEQ multiplex PCR; TCRdb has only the in-frame clones, and not every one. This sample has about 120,000 clones, with about 77% found just once. The sequenced sample consisted of peripheral blood. The receptors were sampled from a human donor in a cohort sampled during active COVID-19. Both conserved end residues are trimmed from each CDR3.

J,V,CDR3
TRBJ2-2,TRBV9,ASSVSGRADTGELF
TRBJ2-2,TRBV4-2,ASSPAGNSNTGELF
TRBJ2-1,TRBV7-9,ASSSGLAGDEQF
TRBJ2-6,TRBV2,ASRQGSSGANVLT
TRBJ1-2,TRBV12-2,ASPGEGQGRYGYT
TRBJ2-7,TRBV9,ASSGTGGYEQY
TRBJ1-1,TRBV5-1,ASSLGGGEGTEAF
TRBJ1-2,TRBV5-1,ASSSATGPGGVYT
TRBJ1-2,TRBV5-4,ASTNRDINYGYT
TRBJ2-7,TRBV5-4,ASSDRGAGYEQY
TRBJ2-7,TRBV4-3,ASSQGRSGRLMY
TRBJ2-1,TRBV9,ASSVVGGGLNEQF
TRBJ1-2,TRBV6-2/TRBV6-3,ASSYGSWGLPDYT
TRBJ2-6,TRBV11-2,ASSPLAGRFAGANVLT
TRBJ1-5,TRBV4-2,ASSQASAGSNQPQH